This TCR beta chain was recovered during a study of blood T cell repertoires in COVID-19. As for the study in general: The United States, Italy and Spain provided the acute and convalescent COVID-19 samples.

This clone was seen a single time. This table comes from immunoSEQ multiplex PCR, and its TCRdb copy is limited to in-frame clones, with some not included. The data contain 150,000 to 200,000 clones, 88% of them singletons. This clonotype originated in a human donor in a cohort sampled during active COVID-19. The sequenced material came from peripheral blood.

CDR3 sequence (DNA): TGTGCCAGCAGCAAAGAAACTGACACCTTAAGCTCTGGGGCCAACGTCCTGACTTTC. This gives the protein CASSKETDTLSSGANVLTF. The chain links TRBV21-1 to TRBJ2-6; the table names TRBD1, a call not compared with the DNA. TRBV21-1 represents a pseudogene. The CDR3 sequence is 19 residues long.